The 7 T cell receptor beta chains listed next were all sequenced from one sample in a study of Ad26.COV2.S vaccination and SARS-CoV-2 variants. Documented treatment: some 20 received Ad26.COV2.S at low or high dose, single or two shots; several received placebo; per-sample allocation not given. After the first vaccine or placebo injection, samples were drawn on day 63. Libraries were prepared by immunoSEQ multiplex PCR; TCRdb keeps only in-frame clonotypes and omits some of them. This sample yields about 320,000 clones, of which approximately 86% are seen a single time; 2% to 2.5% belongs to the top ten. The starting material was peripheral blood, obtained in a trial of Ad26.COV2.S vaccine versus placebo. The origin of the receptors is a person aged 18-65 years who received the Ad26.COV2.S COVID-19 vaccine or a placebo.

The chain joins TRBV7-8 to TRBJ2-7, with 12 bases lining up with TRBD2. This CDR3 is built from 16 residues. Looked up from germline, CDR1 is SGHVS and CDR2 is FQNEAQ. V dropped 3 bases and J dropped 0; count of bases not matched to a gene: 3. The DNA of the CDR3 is TGTGCCAGCAGCTTGCTAGCGGGGGGGACCTCCTACGAGCAGTACTTC. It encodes CASSLLAGGTSYEQYF.

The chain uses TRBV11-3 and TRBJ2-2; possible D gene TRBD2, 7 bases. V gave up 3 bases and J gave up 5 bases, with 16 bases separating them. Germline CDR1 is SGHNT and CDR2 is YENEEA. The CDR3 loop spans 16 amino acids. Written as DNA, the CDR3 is TGTGCCAGCAGCTTGAGTCGGGGGGCGTTGACCGGGGAGCTGTTTTTT. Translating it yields CASSLSRGALTGELFF.

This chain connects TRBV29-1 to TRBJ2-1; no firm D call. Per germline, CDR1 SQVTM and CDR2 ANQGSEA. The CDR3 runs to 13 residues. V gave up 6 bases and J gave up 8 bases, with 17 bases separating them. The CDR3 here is CSVRANLRDEQFF. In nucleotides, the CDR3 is TGCAGCGTCCGGGCCAACCTACGGGATGAGCAGTTCTTC.

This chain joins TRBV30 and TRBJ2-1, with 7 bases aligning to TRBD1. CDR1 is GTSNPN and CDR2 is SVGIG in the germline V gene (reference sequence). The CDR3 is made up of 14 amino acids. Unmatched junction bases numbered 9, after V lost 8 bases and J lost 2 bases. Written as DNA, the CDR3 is TGTGCCGGGACCGGGACAGATACCTACAATGAGCAGTTCTTC. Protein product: CAGTGTDTYNEQFF. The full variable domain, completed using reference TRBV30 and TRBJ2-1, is SQTIHQWPATLVQPVGSPLSLECTVEGTSNPNLYWYRQAAGRGLQLLFYSVGIGQISSEVPQNLSASRPQDRQFILSSKKLLLSDSGFYLCAGTGTDTYNEQFFGPGTRLTVL.

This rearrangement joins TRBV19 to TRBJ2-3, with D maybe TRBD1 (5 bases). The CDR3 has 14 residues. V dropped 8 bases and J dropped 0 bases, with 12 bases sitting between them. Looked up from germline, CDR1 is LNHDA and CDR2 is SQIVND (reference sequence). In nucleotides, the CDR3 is TGTGCCAGTGGCCAGGGCGCGAGCACAGATACGCAGTATTTT. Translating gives CASGQGASTDTQYF.

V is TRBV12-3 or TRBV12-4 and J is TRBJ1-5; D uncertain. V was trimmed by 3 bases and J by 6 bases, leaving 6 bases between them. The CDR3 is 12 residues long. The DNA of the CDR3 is TGTGCCAGCAGTTTTCATATTCAGCCCCAGCATTTT. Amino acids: CASSFHIQPQHF.

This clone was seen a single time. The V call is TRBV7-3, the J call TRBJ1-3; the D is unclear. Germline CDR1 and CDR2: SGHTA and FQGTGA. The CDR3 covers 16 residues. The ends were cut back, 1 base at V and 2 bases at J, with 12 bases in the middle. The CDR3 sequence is CASSLIPAGTGNTIYF. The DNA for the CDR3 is TGTGCCAGCAGCTTAATACCGGCAGGAACTGGAAACACCATATATTTT.